The 32 T cell receptor beta chains listed next were all sequenced from one sample in a study of cytomegalovirus exposure and HLA in healthy donors. Both 60 Vbeta primers and 13 Jbeta primers went into the PCR. Profiled with immunoSEQ multiplex PCR; TCRdb holds only in-frame clones, not every one. The sample consists of 180,000 or so clones, around 83% of them appearing once. Sequenced material: PBMCs. Receptors originate from a woman between 45 and 60 years old in good health and CMV-seropositive.

This chain uses TRBV6-5 with TRBJ1-1; 9 nucleotides agree with TRBD1. The CDR3 sequence is 14 residues long. Per germline, CDR1 MNHEY and CDR2 SVGAGI. With V trimmed by 5 bases and J by 2 bases, 3 bases remained unmatched. The chain's CDR3 is CASSMDRGNTEAFF. DNA for the CDR3: TGTGCCAGCAGTATGGACAGGGGAAACACTGAAGCTTTCTTT.

Comments on this clone: Additional DNA sequences in this sample encode the identical CDR3. The V call is TRBV28, the J call TRBJ2-5; TRBD2 agrees at 9 bases. The CDR3 spans 14 residues. Germline CDR1 and CDR2: MDHEN and SYDVKM. After removal of 4 bases from V and 5 bases from J, the junction contained 5 bases not matched to a gene. This chain's CDR3 is CASSSAGGLETQYF. The CDR3 DNA reads as TGTGCCAGCAGTTCCGCGGGGGGGCTTGAGACCCAGTACTTC.

The CDR3 sequence: CAVRTRGPGNTIYF. CDR3 coding DNA: TGTGCCGTTCGCACCAGGGGGCCTGGAAACACCATATATTTT. V and J are TRBV6-5 and TRBJ1-3; 8 nucleotides match TRBD1. The CDR3 is made up of 14 amino acids. V lost 11 bases to trimming and J lost 2 bases; unmatched junction nucleotides: 8. Germline values: CDR1 MNHEY, CDR2 SVGAGI.

The chain joins TRBV5-1 to TRBJ1-1; D is possibly TRBD1 (6 bases). The CDR3 has 13 residues. CDR1 SGHRS and CDR2 YFSETQ come from the germline V gene. V was trimmed by 4 bases and J by 1 base, leaving 8 bases between them. The CDR3 DNA reads TGCGCCAGCAGCAGGGGACAGAACACTGAAGCTTTCTTT. Translating it yields CASSRGQNTEAFF. The variable domain in full, with the rest retrieved from reference TRBV5-1 and TRBJ1-1, is KAGVTQTPRYLIKTRGQQVTLSCSPISGHRSVSWYQQTPGQGLQFLFEYFSETQRNKGNFPGRFSGRQFSNSRSEMNVSTLELGDSALYLCASSRGQNTEAFFGQGTRLTVV.

V usage is TRBV7-2 and J usage is TRBJ1-2, with TRBD1 identical over 8 bases. This CDR3 comprises 13 residues. Germline values: CDR1 SGHTA, CDR2 FQGNSA. V lost 5 bases, J lost 8 bases, and 7 bases stayed unmatched. CDR3 residues: CASSADRGYGYTF. The CDR3 DNA follows: TGTGCCAGCAGCGCCGACAGGGGATACGGCTACACCTTC. Variable domain in full (rest from reference TRBV7-2 and TRBJ1-2): GAGVSQSPSNKVTEKGKDVELRCDPISGHTALYWYRQSLGQGLEFLIYFQGNSAPDKSGLPSDRFSAERTGGSVSTLTIQRTQQEDSAVYLCASSADRGYGYTFGSGTRLTVV.

The CDR3 DNA reads as TGTGCCAGCAGGCGTTCCCAAGGGGGCGGCGAGCAGTACTTC. The encoded protein is CASRRSQGGGEQYF. J is TRBJ2-7 and V is TRBV7-9, with TRBD1 matching 7 bases. CDR1 is SEHNR and CDR2 is FQNEAQ in the germline V gene (reference sequence). V dropped 6 bases and J dropped 6; count of bases not matched to a gene: 11. CDR3 length: 14 amino acids.

This clone was observed a handful of times. The chain combines TRBV7-6 with TRBJ2-3; no firm D call. The germline gives CDR1 SGHVS, CDR2 FNYEAQ. Trimming left V 5 bases short and J 6 bases short, with 12 bases between. The CDR3 is made up of 13 amino acids. The CDR3 loop is CASSERPGDTQYF. CDR3 in DNA: TGTGCCAGCAGCGAGAGACCCGGGGATACGCAGTATTTT.

For this clone: The CDR3 end shows no conserved phenylalanine or tryptophan, and so a read error is likely. The gene calls are TRBV2 and TRBJ1-6; 7 bases align to TRBD1. Germline CDR1 reads SNHLY; CDR2 reads FYNNEI. CDR3 length equals 14 residues. V lost 7 bases, J lost 7 bases, and 7 bases stayed unmatched. The CDR3 is CASKGDSANSPLHL. CDR3 nucleotides: TGTGCCAGCAAAGGGGACAGCGCAAATTCACCCCTCCACCTT.

This chain connects TRBV11-2 to TRBJ2-1; weak D call: TRBD2 (6 bases). CDR1 is SGHAT and CDR2 is FQNNGV in the germline V gene. The CDR3 is 16 amino acids. The V end was cut by 1 base, the J end by 0 bases, with 10 bases between. The CDR3 reads CASSLASASSYNEQFF. The CDR3 DNA follows: TGTGCCAGCAGCTTAGCTAGCGCGAGCTCCTACAATGAGCAGTTCTTC.

The chain employs TRBV7-8 and TRBJ2-3, with 8 nucleotides matching TRBD2. Germline lookup yields CDR1 SGHVS and CDR2 FQNEAQ. This CDR3 region has 17 residues. Trimming took 6 bases from V and 5 from J; bases not matched to a gene: 16. The CDR3 protein is CASSLTVGREEGDTQYF. The CDR3 nucleotides are TGTGCCAGCAGTCTAACCGTAGGGCGGGAGGAAGGAGATACGCAGTATTTT.

This clone appeared once. The chain combines TRBV28 with TRBJ1-2, with 11 bases aligning to TRBD1. V shed 7 bases, J shed 7 bases, and the junction held 8 bases outside the gene matches. The CDR3 extends over 14 amino acids. Germline assignment: CDR1 MDHEN and CDR2 SYDVKM. CDR3 nucleotides: TGTGCCAGCATAGCCGGACAGGGGGCGTCTGGCTACACCTTC. It codes for CASIAGQGASGYTF.

The gene calls are TRBV28 and TRBJ1-5; the D gene is possibly TRBD1 (5 bases). This CDR3 has 14 residues. The V end was cut by 3 bases, the J end by 4 bases, with 10 bases between. In germline, CDR1 is MDHEN, CDR2 SYDVKM. For the CDR3, the DNA is TGTGCCAGCAGTTTGGACCCAGGGAATCAGCCCCAGCATTTT. Amino acids: CASSLDPGNQPQHF.

The J gene is TRBJ1-6, the V gene TRBV6-5; D is unresolved. CDR3 length equals 15 residues. V shed 7 bases and J shed 12 bases, with 22 bases lying between them. The germline CDR1 and CDR2 sequences are MNHEY and SVGAGI. The DNA of the CDR3 is TGTGCCAGCACGCCGTTCGGGGAGGGTAAAGGACCCCTCCACTTT. As protein: CASTPFGEGKGPLHF.

As DNA, the CDR3 is TGCGCCAGCAGGGACAGGTTCTCCTACGAGCAGTACTTC. Amino acid sequence: CASRDRFSYEQYF. V gene TRBV10-1 combines with J gene TRBJ2-7; 7 positions agree with TRBD1. Germline values: CDR1 WNHNN, CDR2 SYGVQD (reference sequence). The trim removed 6 bases at V and 0 bases at J, leaving 2 bases unmatched. This CDR3 is built from 13 residues.

V gene TRBV9 combines with J gene TRBJ1-2; no clear D. The CDR3 has 14 residues. Deletions cut 0 bases from V and 2 bases from J, with 8 bases between. Germline CDR1 is SGDLS and CDR2 is YYNGEE. The CDR3 DNA sequence: TGTGCCAGCAGCGTAGAGCCCATAAACTATGGCTACACCTTC. It yields the protein CASSVEPINYGYTF.

This chain links TRBV5-4 with TRBJ1-2, with 8 bases matching TRBD1. The CDR3 has 14 residues. The junction had 6 bases not matched to a gene; V was cut back by 4 bases and J by 4 bases. Germline CDR1 reads SGHNT; CDR2 reads YYREEE (reference sequence). The CDR3, as DNA: TGTGCCAGCAGCCCTAGACAGGGGACCTATGGCTACACCTTC. Amino acid sequence: CASSPRQGTYGYTF.

CDR3 coding DNA: TGTGCCAGTAGTATAGATGGAGGGACAGGTAACACTGAAGCTTTCTTT. It specifies CASSIDGGTGNTEAFF. The V call is TRBV19, the J call TRBJ1-1; 8 bases are shared with TRBD1. Trimming cost V 0 bases and J 2 bases; bases outside gene matches: 5. Per germline, CDR1 LNHDA and CDR2 SQIVND (reference sequence). This CDR3 has 16 amino acids.

Only one count was recorded for this clone. At one of its ends the junction is not consistent with the germline gene, which may arise from a read error. This chain uses TRBV28 with TRBJ2-7; D call uncertain. CDR1 and CDR2 from the germline V gene are MDHEN and SYDVKM. CDR3 size: 13 residues. The CDR3 is CAGSPDTVYEQYF. The DNA for the CDR3 is TGTGCCGGCAGTCCCGACACTGTCTACGAGCAGTACTTC. The full variable domain, in which reference TRBV28 and TRBJ2-7 provide the parts outside the CDR3, is DVKVTQSSRYLVKRTGEKVFLECVQDMDHENMFWYRQDPGLGLRLIYFSYDVKMKEKGDIPEGYSVSREKKERFSLILESASTNQTSMYLCAGSPDTVYEQYFGPGTRLTVT.

V usage is TRBV5-1 and J usage is TRBJ2-1; possibly TRBD1 for D (5 bases). The CDR3 contains 14 residues. The germline CDR1 and CDR2 sequences are SGHRS and YFSETQ. V shed 4 bases and J shed 7 bases, with 15 bases lying between them. CDR3 in amino acids: CASSPGQERNEQFF. DNA for the CDR3: TGCGCCAGCAGCCCCGGACAAGAAAGGAATGAGCAGTTCTTC.

V and J are TRBV5-1 and TRBJ2-3; D is perhaps TRBD2 (6 bases). This CDR3 is 15 amino acids long. V was shortened by 0 bases and J by 5 bases, with 13 bases between the two germline ends. CDR1 SGHRS and CDR2 YFSETQ come from the germline V gene. The CDR3 spells CASSLAYPGVDTQYF. In nucleotides, the CDR3 is TGCGCCAGCAGCTTGGCCTACCCGGGGGTAGATACGCAGTATTTT.

Concerning this clone: Other nucleotide sequences in the sample specify the same CDR3. CDR3 region: CASSQDRTSGYEQYF. The CDR3, as DNA: TGCGCCAGCAGCCAAGATCGGACTAGCGGGTACGAGCAGTACTTC. This chain uses TRBV4-1 with TRBJ2-7; TRBD2 aligns across 11 bases. In germline, CDR1 is MGHRA, CDR2 YSYEKL. Losses at the gene ends were 0 bases for V and 4 bases for J; bases not matched to a gene: 2. This CDR3 spans 15 amino acids.

The chain carries TRBV6-5 and TRBJ1-5; D possibly corresponds to TRBD1 (6 bases). Trimming shortened V by 5 bases and J by 5 bases, and 13 bases separated the two germline ends. From germline, CDR1 is MNHEY and CDR2 SVGAGI. There are 14 residues in the CDR3. The CDR3 reads CASSLKTGDQPQHF. The CDR3, as DNA: TGTGCCAGCAGTCTTAAGACAGGTGATCAGCCCCAGCATTTT.

This clone was counted only a few times. This sequence joins TRBV11-2 and TRBJ2-5; 10 bases fit TRBD2. Losses at the gene ends were 1 base for V and 4 bases for J; bases not matched to a gene: 6. The CDR3 sequence is 16 residues long. Per the germline V gene, CDR1 is SGHAT and CDR2 is FQNNGV. This CDR3 reads CASSLAQRGGRETQYF. CDR3 DNA sequence: TGTGCCAGCAGCTTAGCCCAGCGGGGGGGCCGAGAGACCCAGTACTTC.

The chain is built from TRBV7-9 and TRBJ1-1; possible D gene TRBD1, 6 bases. The CDR3 consists of 13 residues. Germline CDR1 reads SEHNR; CDR2 reads FQNEAQ (reference sequence). The V end lost 4 bases, the J end lost 7 bases, and 13 bases lay between the germline ends. In DNA form, the CDR3 reads TGTGCCAGCAGCTACCAGGGGCACGGTGAAGCTTTCTTT. This gives the protein CASSYQGHGEAFF. The complete variable domain, with remaining parts taken from reference TRBV7-9 and TRBJ1-1, reads DTGVSQNPRHKITKRGQNVTFRCDPISEHNRLYWYRQTLGQGPEFLTYFQNEAQLEKSRLLSDRFSAERPKGSFSTLEIQRTEQGDSAMYLCASSYQGHGEAFFGQGTRLTVV.

V gene TRBV7-9 combines with J gene TRBJ2-1, with 8 positions matching TRBD1. This CDR3 has 15 amino acids. J gave up 6 bases and V 5 bases, and 9 bases lay outside the gene matches. CDR1 is SEHNR and CDR2 is FQNEAQ in the germline V gene (reference sequence). This CDR3 is CASSQTGVEANEQFF. The CDR3 nucleotides are TGTGCCAGCAGCCAGACAGGGGTCGAGGCCAATGAGCAGTTCTTC.

The chain employs TRBV6-5 and TRBJ1-4; a possible D gene is TRBD1 (5 bases). The germline CDR1 and CDR2 sequences are MNHEY and SVGAGI. There are 14 residues in the CDR3. Between the trimmed V and J ends, which lost 2 bases and 8 bases, there was a span of 12 bases. This chain's CDR3 is CASSYGRGSEKLFF. CDR3 nucleotides: TGTGCCAGCAGTTACGGGAGGGGCTCGGAAAAACTGTTTTTT.

The rearrangement joins TRBV5-6 to TRBJ2-3, with D tentatively TRBD1 (6 bases). Germline loops: CDR1 SGHDT, CDR2 YYEEEE. CDR3 size: 14 residues. Trimming left V 5 bases short and J 2 bases short, with 12 bases between. In nucleotides, the CDR3 is TGTGCCAGCAGAAAAACAGGGACCACAGATACGCAGTATTTT. As protein: CASRKTGTTDTQYF.

The genes are TRBV2 and TRBJ1-2; the match to TRBD1 covers 7 bases. V was pared by 7 bases and J by 4 bases, with 3 bases of the junction left unmatched. CDR1 is SNHLY and CDR2 is FYNNEI in the germline V gene. This CDR3 contains 12 residues. CDR3 nucleotides: TGTGCCAGCAACCGGGACAGCTATGGCTACACCTTC. Translation: CASNRDSYGYTF.

This clone has a handful of counts. The junction does not match germline at one end; this may be a read error. The rearrangement uses TRBV7-9 and TRBJ1-6; 9 bases agree with TRBD1. Germline CDR1 SEHNR, CDR2 FQNEAQ (reference sequence). The CDR3 totals 15 residues. The CDR3 is CSSSVSQGANSPLHF. The CDR3, as DNA: TGTTCCAGCAGCGTTTCACAGGGGGCGAATTCACCCCTCCACTTT.

The rearrangement joins TRBV29-1 to TRBJ1-5; 8 bases are a match to TRBD1. Trimming took 3 bases from V and 7 from J; bases not matched to a gene: 5. Germline assignment: CDR1 SQVTM and CDR2 ANQGSEA. CDR3 length: 13 residues. The CDR3 region has the DNA TGCAGCGTTGAGACAGGGGAAGGGCAGCCCCAGCATTTT. This encodes CSVETGEGQPQHF.

This rearrangement joins TRBV19 to TRBJ2-7; D may be TRBD2 (5 bases). The CDR3 contains 16 residues. Trimming stripped 0 bases from V and 4 bases from J, with 16 bases between. Per the germline V gene, CDR1 is LNHDA and CDR2 is SQIVND (reference sequence). The CDR3, as DNA: TGTGCCAGTAGTATAGATCAGACGTGGGGAGCGTACGAGCAGTACTTC. It is translated as CASSIDQTWGAYEQYF.

The V and J genes are TRBV25-1 and TRBJ2-4; tentative D call: TRBD1 (6 bases). V lost 7 bases and J lost 12, with 16 bases in between. CDR1 MGHDK and CDR2 SYGVNS come from the germline V gene. The CDR3 length is 12 residues. The CDR3 is CASTNGTRNQYF. The CDR3 nucleotides are TGTGCCAGCACTAACGGGACAAGGAATCAGTACTTC.